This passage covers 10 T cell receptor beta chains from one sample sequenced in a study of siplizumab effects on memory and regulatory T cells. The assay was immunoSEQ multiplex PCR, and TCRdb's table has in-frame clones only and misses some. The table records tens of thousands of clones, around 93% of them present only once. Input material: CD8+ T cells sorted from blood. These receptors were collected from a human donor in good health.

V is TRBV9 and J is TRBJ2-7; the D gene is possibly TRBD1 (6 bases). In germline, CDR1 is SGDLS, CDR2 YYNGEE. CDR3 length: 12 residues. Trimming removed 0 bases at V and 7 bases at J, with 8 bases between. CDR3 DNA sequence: TGTGCCAGCAGCGTAGCGGGGACAGAGCAGTACTTC. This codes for CASSVAGTEQYF.

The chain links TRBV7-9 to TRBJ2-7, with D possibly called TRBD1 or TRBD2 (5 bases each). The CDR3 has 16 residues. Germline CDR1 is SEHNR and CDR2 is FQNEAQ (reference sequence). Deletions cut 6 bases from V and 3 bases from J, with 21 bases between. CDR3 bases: TGTGCCAGCAGTTTTTCAAGGGACGGACCAGACTACGAGCAGTACTTC. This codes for CASSFSRDGPDYEQYF. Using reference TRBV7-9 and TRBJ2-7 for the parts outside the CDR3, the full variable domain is DTGVSQNPRHKITKRGQNVTFRCDPISEHNRLYWYRQTLGQGPEFLTYFQNEAQLEKSRLLSDRFSAERPKGSFSTLEIQRTEQGDSAMYLCASSFSRDGPDYEQYFGPGTRLTVT.

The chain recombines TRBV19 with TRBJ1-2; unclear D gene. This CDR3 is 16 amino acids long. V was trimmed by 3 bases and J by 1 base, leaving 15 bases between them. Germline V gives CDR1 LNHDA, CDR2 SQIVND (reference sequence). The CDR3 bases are TGTGCCAGTAGTATTCGAGTGTCCGGCAGTAACTATGGCTACACCTTC. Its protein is CASSIRVSGSNYGYTF.

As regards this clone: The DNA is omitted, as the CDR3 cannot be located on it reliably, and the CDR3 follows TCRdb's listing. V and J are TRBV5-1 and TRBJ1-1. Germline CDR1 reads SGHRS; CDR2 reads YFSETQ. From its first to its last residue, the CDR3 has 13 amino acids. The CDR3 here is CASSFGTGALGFF.

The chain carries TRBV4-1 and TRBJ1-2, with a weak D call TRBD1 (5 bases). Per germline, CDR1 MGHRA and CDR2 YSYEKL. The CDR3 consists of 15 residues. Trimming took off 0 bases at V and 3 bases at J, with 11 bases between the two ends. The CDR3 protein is CASSQERGGYYGYTF. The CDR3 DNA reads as TGCGCCAGCAGCCAAGAGAGGGGCGGGTACTATGGCTACACCTTC.

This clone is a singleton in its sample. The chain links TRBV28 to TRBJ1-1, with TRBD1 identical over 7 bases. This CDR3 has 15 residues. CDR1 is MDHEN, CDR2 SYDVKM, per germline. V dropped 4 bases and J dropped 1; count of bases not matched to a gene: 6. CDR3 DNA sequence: TGTGCCAGCAGTTCAGACAGGGAGGGGAACACTGAAGCTTTCTTT. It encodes CASSSDREGNTEAFF.

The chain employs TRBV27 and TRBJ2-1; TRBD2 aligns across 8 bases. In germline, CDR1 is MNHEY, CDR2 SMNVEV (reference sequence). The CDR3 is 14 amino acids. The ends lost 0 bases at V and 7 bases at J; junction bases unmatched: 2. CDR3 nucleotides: TGTGCCAGCAGTTTATCGGCGGGGGGAAATGAGCAGTTCTTC. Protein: CASSLSAGGNEQFF.

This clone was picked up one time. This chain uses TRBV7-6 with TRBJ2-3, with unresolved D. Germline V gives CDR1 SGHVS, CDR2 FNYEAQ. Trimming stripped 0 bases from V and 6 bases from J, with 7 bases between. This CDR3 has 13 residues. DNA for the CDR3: TGTGCCAGCAGCTTAGCTGGGCCCGATACGCAGTATTTT. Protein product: CASSLAGPDTQYF.

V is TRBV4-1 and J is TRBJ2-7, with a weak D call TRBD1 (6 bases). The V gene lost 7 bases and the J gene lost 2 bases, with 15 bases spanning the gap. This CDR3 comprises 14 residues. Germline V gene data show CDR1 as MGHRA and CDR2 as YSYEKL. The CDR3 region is CASKEGQGTYEQYF. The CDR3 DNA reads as TGCGCCAGCAAGGAAGGTCAGGGGACCTACGAGCAGTACTTC.

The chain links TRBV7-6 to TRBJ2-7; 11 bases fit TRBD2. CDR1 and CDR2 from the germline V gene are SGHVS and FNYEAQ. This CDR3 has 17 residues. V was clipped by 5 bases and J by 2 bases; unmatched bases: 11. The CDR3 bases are TGTGCCAGCAGCAAACAGTTAGCGGGGGGGCCCACCTACGAGCAGTACTTC. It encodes CASSKQLAGGPTYEQYF.